One and the same sample provided the 20 T cell receptor beta chains below, sequenced in a study of T cell repertoires in cytomegalovirus infection. Their specific antigens are unknown. Each CDR3 protein is one row after TCRdb ran MiXCR on the reads. Of more than 85,000 distinct CDR3 sequences listed, about 30% are singletons. The specimen was CD8+ T cells from cultured PBMCs, collected from culture after CMV antigen stimulation. The source of these receptors is a human donor in good health (CMV status not recorded). Some clones in this sample may be carry-over from other donors' samples.

This clonotype has just a few counts. The CDR3 sequence: CASRSGTGDNQPQHF. The CDR3 DNA is TGTGCCAGCAGATCCGGGACAGGAGACAATCAGCCCCAGCATTTT. The chain has TRBV27 and TRBJ1-5; 8 positions match TRBD1. The germline V gene has CDR1 MNHEY and CDR2 SMNVEV (reference sequence). This CDR3 comprises 15 residues. J gave up 3 bases and V 6 bases, and 7 bases lay outside the gene matches.

This clonotype was picked up many times. The chain employs TRBV7-9 and TRBJ1-6; D may be TRBD1 (5 bases). V lost 6 bases and J lost 7, with 19 bases in between. CDR1 and CDR2 from the germline V gene are SEHNR and FQNEAQ (reference sequence). The CDR3 is 16 residues long. The CDR3: CASSTGGVGRNSPLHF. The DNA of the CDR3 is TGTGCCAGCAGTACCGGAGGGGTAGGGAGGAATTCACCCCTCCACTTT.

In this sample, this clonotype turned up a few times. CDR3 DNA sequence: TGTGCCAGCAGCTCAGCGGGGGGGCCTTTGGGGAATGAGCAGTTCTTC. This codes for CASSSAGGPLGNEQFF. The chain links TRBV27 to TRBJ2-1, with 10 bases identical to TRBD2. Germline V lookup: CDR1 MNHEY, CDR2 SMNVEV (reference sequence). This CDR3 comprises 16 residues. The V segment lost 6 bases and the J segment 7 bases; nucleotides outside the gene matches: 12.

This clonotype was counted only a few times. This chain joins TRBV27 and TRBJ1-1, with TRBD1 matching 8 bases. This CDR3 is 14 amino acids long. CDR1 is MNHEY and CDR2 is SMNVEV in the germline V gene (reference sequence). Trimming cost V 4 bases and J 3 bases; bases outside gene matches: 4. CDR3 nucleotides: TGTGCCAGCAGTTCAACAGGGGGGTACACTGAAGCTTTCTTT. It encodes CASSSTGGYTEAFF.

This clonotype was counted a few times. The chain recombines TRBV6-5 with TRBJ1-2; D gene ambiguous. With 6 bases removed from V and 6 bases from J, the gap between germline ends came to 8 bases. The germline V gene encodes CDR1 MNHEY and CDR2 SVGAGI. The CDR3 totals 11 residues. CDR3 residues: CASRWEDGYTF. CDR3 DNA: TGTGCCAGCAGATGGGAGGATGGCTACACCTTC.

The CDR3 protein is CASSLLDRDTGELFF. CDR3 DNA sequence: TGTGCCAGCAGCTTACTGGACAGGGACACCGGGGAGCTGTTTTTT. The chain is built from TRBV7-6 and TRBJ2-2; 8 bases match TRBD1. Germline CDR1 is SGHVS and CDR2 is FNYEAQ. V lost 2 bases to trimming and J lost 3 bases; unmatched junction nucleotides: 2. The CDR3 sequence is 15 residues long.

Ten or more counts support this clonotype. V usage is TRBV7-9 and J usage is TRBJ2-1, with 11 bases aligning to TRBD2. V lost 4 bases and J lost 3; bases outside the gene matches: 5. Germline CDR1 reads SEHNR; CDR2 reads FQNEAQ (reference sequence). The CDR3 totals 16 residues. CDR3 nucleotide sequence: TGTGCCAGCAGCTCGCCGACTAGCGGGGACTACAATGAGCAGTTCTTC. It specifies CASSSPTSGDYNEQFF.

For this clonotype: A read error may explain this, as a much larger clone is one base away. CDR3 DNA: TGTGTCAGCAGCCAAGACGGGGGGGCCGAAGATACGCAGTATTTT. This translates into CVSSQDGGAEDTQYF. The rearrangement links TRBV14 to TRBJ2-3; the match to TRBD2 covers 8 bases. This CDR3 region has 15 residues. Germline values: CDR1 SGHDN, CDR2 FVKESK.

The sample holds a few counts of this clonotype. The chain joins TRBV28 to TRBJ1-1; 9 bases fit TRBD1. CDR3 length: 15 residues. The junction had 2 bases not matched to a gene; V was cut back by 2 bases and J by 1 base. CDR1 is MDHEN, CDR2 SYDVKM, per germline. CDR3 in amino acids: CASSLTGGWNTEAFF. The CDR3 DNA reads as TGTGCCAGCAGTTTAACAGGGGGCTGGAACACTGAAGCTTTCTTT.

In the case of this clonotype: Given a much more abundant clone one base away, this may be a read error. This chain joins TRBV9 and TRBJ2-1; 9 bases line up with TRBD1. Per germline, CDR1 SGDLS and CDR2 YYNGEE. The trim removed 3 bases at V and 5 bases at J, leaving 0 bases unmatched. The CDR3 totals 13 residues. This chain's CDR3 is CASSGTGDNEQFF. The CDR3 DNA follows: TGTGCCAGCAGCGGGACAGGGGACAATGAGCAGTTCTTC.

The chain recombines TRBV15 with TRBJ2-7, with D perhaps matching TRBD2 (5 bases). Per germline, CDR1 LNHNV and CDR2 YYDKDF (reference sequence). The CDR3 contains 15 residues. Trimming shortened V by 1 base and J by 1 base, and 11 bases separated the two germline ends. The CDR3 loop is CATSRVAGESYEQYF. CDR3 sequence (DNA): TGTGCCACCAGCAGAGTAGCCGGGGAATCCTACGAGCAGTACTTC.

V and J are TRBV4-2 and TRBJ1-4; 8 positions agree with TRBD1. This CDR3 is built from 15 residues. The junction had 4 bases not matched to a gene; V was cut back by 2 bases and J by 5 bases. Per the germline V gene, CDR1 is LGHNA and CDR2 is YNFKEQ. Here the CDR3 DNA reads TGTGCCAGCAGCCAACCGGGACAGGACAATGAAAAACTGTTTTTT. Its protein product is CASSQPGQDNEKLFF.

This clonotype was detected many times. V usage is TRBV11-2 and J usage is TRBJ1-1, with D possibly matching TRBD1 (5 bases). This CDR3 contains 15 residues. The V end lost 5 bases, the J end lost 1 base, and 14 bases lay between the germline ends. Germline lookup yields CDR1 SGHAT and CDR2 FQNNGV. CDR3 residues: CASSIRTGGNTEAFF. Here the CDR3 DNA reads TGTGCCAGCAGCATCAGGACTGGGGGGAACACTGAAGCTTTCTTT.

This clonotype was seen at least ten times. V is TRBV12-3 or TRBV12-4 and J is TRBJ2-5; D ambiguous. The CDR3 has 14 amino acids. Trimming cost V 4 bases and J 5 bases, with 14 bases left between them. This chain's CDR3 is CASSSRVVIETQYF. In nucleotides, the CDR3 is TGTGCCAGCAGTTCCCGGGTGGTGATCGAGACCCAGTACTTC.

V is TRBV14 and J is TRBJ2-7, with D maybe TRBD1 (5 bases). V was trimmed by 4 bases and J by 5 bases, leaving 15 bases between them. CDR3 length: 14 amino acids. The germline CDR1 and CDR2 sequences are SGHDN and FVKESK. The CDR3 loop is CASSLGPGWNEQYF. In DNA form, the CDR3 reads TGTGCCAGCAGCCTCGGCCCAGGGTGGAACGAGCAGTACTTC.

The chain couples TRBV27 to TRBJ1-1, with TRBD1 matching over 9 bases. The V and J ends lost 5 bases and 1 base, in that order; junction bases with no gene match: 14. The CDR3 is made up of 18 amino acids. Germline values: CDR1 MNHEY, CDR2 SMNVEV (reference sequence). This chain's CDR3 is CASSTIGTGFLRNTEAFF. Written as DNA, the CDR3 is TGTGCCAGCAGTACTATTGGGACAGGGTTCCTGAGGAACACTGAAGCTTTCTTT.

This clonotype was seen more than once but under ten times. This CDR3 is CASSLAPHTAETQYF. Here the CDR3 DNA reads TGTGCCAGCAGCTTAGCCCCCCATACCGCAGAGACCCAGTACTTC. The chain has TRBV11-2 and TRBJ2-5; no firm D call. CDR1 and CDR2 (germline): SGHAT, FQNNGV. The CDR3 runs to 15 residues. Deletions cut 1 base from V and 4 bases from J, with 13 bases between.

This clonotype was counted a few times. The rearrangement links TRBV12-3 or TRBV12-4 to TRBJ2-3; D is unresolved. Trimming took 6 bases from V and 0 from J, leaving 10 bases between them. This CDR3 is built from 14 residues. CDR3 nucleotides: TGTGCCAGCAGCGACGGTGCTAGCACAGATACGCAGTATTTT. Translating gives CASSDGASTDTQYF.

The chain uses TRBV7-6 and TRBJ2-5; perhaps TRBD2 as D (6 bases). V lost 5 bases to trimming and J lost 4 bases, with 20 bases between them. Germline V gene sequence: CDR1 SGHVS, CDR2 FNYEAQ. The length of the CDR3 is 16 residues. The CDR3 DNA reads as TGTGCCAGCAGCCAGCTCGCGGGGAGGTGGGGAGAGACCCAGTACTTC. Protein product: CASSQLAGRWGETQYF.

This chain uses TRBV5-5 with TRBJ2-1, with D maybe TRBD1 (5 bases). Per germline, CDR1 SGHKS and CDR2 YYEKEE (reference sequence). The length of the CDR3 is 14 residues. V dropped 1 base and J dropped 8 bases, with 13 bases sitting between them. The CDR3: CASSLWAGKYEQFF. As DNA, the CDR3 is TGTGCCAGCAGCTTGTGGGCAGGGAAGTATGAGCAGTTCTTC.